This T cell receptor (beta chain) was found in a study of CXCR3-negative and CXCR3-positive naive CD8 T cells. From germline, CDR1 is SGHDN and CDR2 FVKESK. CDR3 size: 16 residues. UMI labels and 5' RACE were used to prepare the TRB cDNA libraries. Following a re-call of the 5' RACE reads, TCRdb has one entry per CDR3 protein and lacks DNA. This sample's table reports approximately 100,000 distinct CDR3 sequences. This clonotype was sampled from a human donor in good health. Some clones in this sample may be carry-over from other donors' samples. The V gene is TRBV14, the J gene TRBJ1-3; lacking DNA, the TRBD1 call made by TCRdb goes unchecked. Specimen: naive CXCR3- CD8+ T cells from blood. Subset: CD45RO-CCR7+CD27+CD95- naive CD8+ T cells lacking CXCR3 (TNR3-). CDR3 in amino acids: CASSQVGGASGNTIYF.